The 29 T cell receptor beta chains below all came from one sample that was sequenced in a study of CD8+ T cells in alopecia areata. Sequencing relied on a cDNA template that was reverse transcribed from extracted RNA. TCRdb's copy holds only in-frame clones and misses some; the assay was immunoSEQ multiplex PCR. Here the sample spans approximately 180,000 clones, approximately 67% being singletons. As to treatment: oral pan-JAK inhibitor, 5-10 mg twice daily. Sample: CD4+ T cells sorted from blood, taken around week 49, from a patient treated with tofacitinib. These receptor sequences come from a human donor with alopecia areata.

The chain combines TRBV11-2 with TRBJ1-2, with D maybe TRBD1 (6 bases). CDR3 size: 16 residues. The germline V and J ends were trimmed by 0 bases and 8 bases, with 19 bases remaining between them. Germline lookup yields CDR1 SGHAT and CDR2 FQNNGV. CDR3 residues: CASSLDLREQGSGYTF. The CDR3 DNA is TGTGCCAGCAGCTTAGATCTTAGGGAACAGGGTTCCGGCTACACCTTC.

The rearrangement uses TRBV29-1 and TRBJ1-1, with 7 positions matching TRBD1. The CDR3 extends over 15 amino acids. V was clipped by 2 bases and J by 1 base; unmatched bases: 7. Germline V CDR1 and CDR2: SQVTM, ANQGSEA. DNA of the CDR3: TGCAGCGTTGAACTCCTAACAGGGGCGAACACTGAAGCTTTCTTT. This translates into CSVELLTGANTEAFF.

V gene TRBV7-2 combines with J gene TRBJ2-3; D is undetermined. V lost 2 bases and J 0 bases, leaving 6 bases between the germline ends. CDR1 and CDR2 (germline): SGHTA, FQGNSA. This CDR3 region has 14 residues. The CDR3 bases are TGTGCCAGCAGCTTATCGCGGAGCACAGATACGCAGTATTTT. Encoded protein: CASSLSRSTDTQYF.

V and J are TRBV5-1 and TRBJ2-2; no clear D gene. This CDR3 is 15 amino acids long. The germline V gene encodes CDR1 SGHRS and CDR2 YFSETQ. Trimming pared 1 base from V and 3 bases from J, leaving 10 bases between. CDR3 sequence: CASSLTSRDTGELFF. CDR3 bases: TGCGCCAGCAGCTTGACAAGTCGGGACACCGGGGAGCTGTTTTTT. Using reference TRBV5-1 and TRBJ2-2 for the parts outside the CDR3, the full variable domain is KAGVTQTPRYLIKTRGQQVTLSCSPISGHRSVSWYQQTPGQGLQFLFEYFSETQRNKGNFPGRFSGRQFSNSRSEMNVSTLELGDSALYLCASSLTSRDTGELFFGEGSRLTVL.

The chain joins TRBV23-1 to TRBJ2-7; D ambiguous. TRBV23-1 is an ORF, with its function uncertain. This CDR3 has 15 residues. Trimming left V 0 bases short and J 0 bases short, with 9 bases between. The CDR3 protein is CASSQSTGPSYEQYF. The CDR3 bases are TGCGCCAGCAGTCAATCAACCGGGCCCTCCTACGAGCAGTACTTC.

The genes are TRBV7-2 and TRBJ1-5; the match to TRBD1 covers 7 bases. The CDR3 has 16 amino acids. The germline V gene has CDR1 SGHTA and CDR2 FQGNSA. The trim removed 5 bases at V and 7 bases at J, leaving 14 bases unmatched. The CDR3 region is CASSASTGAYGQPQHF. DNA of the CDR3: TGTGCCAGCAGCGCTAGTACAGGGGCGTATGGACAGCCCCAGCATTTT.

The chain recombines TRBV6-5 with TRBJ1-5; D not resolved. V was shortened by 4 bases and J by 5 bases, with 6 bases between the two germline ends. CDR1 MNHEY and CDR2 SVGAGI come from the germline V gene. This CDR3 is 12 amino acids long. This CDR3 reads CASSFGDQPQHF. DNA for the CDR3: TGTGCCAGCAGTTTCGGGGATCAGCCCCAGCATTTT.

This sequence joins TRBV6-5 and TRBJ2-7; D possibly corresponds to TRBD2 (6 bases). V lost 5 bases, J lost 9 bases, and 14 bases lay in between. The CDR3 length is 12 residues. Germline assignment: CDR1 MNHEY and CDR2 SVGAGI. CDR3 sequence (DNA): TGTGCCAGCAGTGCTCGCGGGGCCCGGCAGTACTTC. Protein sequence: CASSARGARQYF.

The chain employs TRBV4-3 and TRBJ2-2, with D hard to call. CDR1 LGHNA and CDR2 YSLEER come from the germline V gene. The CDR3 spans 16 residues. Trimming took 1 base from V and 0 from J, leaving 9 bases between them. CDR3 protein: CASSQGDLSNTGELFF. In nucleotides, the CDR3 is TGCGCCAGCAGCCAAGGAGATCTTTCGAACACCGGGGAGCTGTTTTTT.

This clone came up a few times. The chain joins TRBV2 to TRBJ2-3; 11 bases are shared with TRBD2. The V gene end was trimmed by 2 bases and the J gene end by 1 base; junction bases not matched to a gene: 5. There are 17 residues in the CDR3. CDR1 and CDR2 (germline): SNHLY, FYNNEI. Here the CDR3 reads CASSEPSTSGGTDTQYF. CDR3 coding DNA: TGTGCCAGCAGTGAACCGTCGACTAGCGGGGGCACAGATACGCAGTATTTT.

This chain links TRBV25-1 with TRBJ2-1; TRBD1 matches 8 bases. The CDR3 is 15 residues long. J was trimmed by 9 bases and V by 3 bases; bases with no gene match: 10. Germline assignment: CDR1 MGHDK and CDR2 SYGVNS. The CDR3 region is CASSDSIGQGGEQFF. The CDR3 coding sequence is TGTGCCAGCAGTGATTCAATCGGACAGGGAGGTGAGCAGTTCTTC.

CDR3 amino acids: CASSELLRYEQYF. The DNA of the CDR3 is TGTGCCAGCAGTGAATTACTCCGATACGAGCAGTACTTC. The chain uses TRBV25-1 and TRBJ2-7; D is unclear. The ends were cut back, 1 base at V and 4 bases at J, with 8 bases in the middle. This CDR3 spans 13 amino acids. In germline, CDR1 is MGHDK, CDR2 SYGVNS.

This sequence joins TRBV4-2 and TRBJ2-1; D is possibly TRBD1 (6 bases). Germline V CDR1 and CDR2: LGHNA, YNFKEQ. The CDR3 has 14 amino acids. V shed 0 bases and J shed 6 bases, with 9 bases lying between them. CDR3 nucleotides: TGTGCCAGCAGCCAAGAAGGCAGGGGCAATGAGCAGTTCTTC. It yields the protein CASSQEGRGNEQFF.

The chain couples TRBV5-6 to TRBJ2-3; 7 bases are shared with TRBD1. This CDR3 contains 16 residues. With 0 bases clipped from V and 3 bases from J, the junction kept 7 bases outside the gene matches. Germline V gene sequence: CDR1 SGHDT, CDR2 YYEEEE. CDR3 sequence: CASSLVGAGGTDTQYF. The CDR3 nucleotides read TGTGCCAGCAGCTTGGTAGGGGCAGGGGGAACAGATACGCAGTATTTT. Using reference TRBV5-6 and TRBJ2-3 for the parts outside the CDR3, the full variable domain is DAGVTQSPTHLIKTRGQQVTLRCSPKSGHDTVSWYQQALGQGPQFIFQYYEEEERQRGNFPDRFSGHQFPNYSSELNVNALLLGDSALYLCASSLVGAGGTDTQYFGPGTRLTVL.

This chain links TRBV27 with TRBJ1-4; unclear D gene. CDR1 and CDR2 from the germline V gene are MNHEY and SMNVEV (reference sequence). Trimming pared 3 bases from V and 2 bases from J, leaving 19 bases between. This CDR3 comprises 18 residues. For the CDR3, the DNA is TGTGCCAGCAGTTTTCGCCCTCCGGGAGCGTTGACTAATGAAAAACTGTTTTTT. Translated: CASSFRPPGALTNEKLFF. The whole variable domain, filled in from reference TRBV27 and TRBJ1-4, reads EAQVTQNPRYLITVTGKKLTVTCSQNMNHEYMSWYRQDPGLGLRQIYYSMNVEVTDKGDVPEGYKVSRKEKRNFPLILESPSPNQTSLYFCASSFRPPGALTNEKLFFGSGTQLSVL.

This chain uses TRBV7-2 with TRBJ2-7; the D call may be TRBD1 or TRBD2 (5 bases each). The CDR3 sequence is 14 residues long. CDR1 and CDR2 from the germline V gene are SGHTA and FQGNSA. V was shortened by 2 bases and J by 2 bases, with 10 bases between the two germline ends. The chain's CDR3 is CASSLRQGAYEQYF. The CDR3 DNA reads as TGTGCCAGCAGCTTAAGGCAGGGAGCCTACGAGCAGTACTTC.

About this clone itself: Additional DNA sequences in this sample encode the identical CDR3. V gene TRBV7-8 combines with J gene TRBJ2-2, with no clear D. Per the germline V gene, CDR1 is SGHVS and CDR2 is FQNEAQ. V lost 4 bases and J lost 6, with 6 bases in between. The CDR3 is 12 amino acids. The CDR3 DNA is TGTGCCAGCAGCTCGCGTCCCGGGGAGCTGTTTTTT. This gives the protein CASSSRPGELFF.

The chain is built from TRBV7-9 and TRBJ1-2; 7 bases map to TRBD1. Trimming cost V 4 bases and J 5 bases; bases outside gene matches: 7. The CDR3 contains 14 residues. Germline CDR1 is SEHNR and CDR2 is FQNEAQ (reference sequence). CDR3 residues: CASSSQGIPYGYTF. The CDR3 nucleotides read TGTGCCAGCAGCTCACAGGGGATACCTTATGGCTACACCTTC.

The rearrangement links TRBV19 to TRBJ1-2; D is uncertain. This CDR3 comprises 14 residues. V was clipped by 10 bases and J by 3 bases, with 18 bases between them. Germline V lookup: CDR1 LNHDA, CDR2 SQIVND (reference sequence). CDR3 sequence: CATSLADSYYGYTF. The DNA for the CDR3 is TGTGCCACCTCACTTGCGGACTCCTACTATGGCTACACCTTC.

This chain links TRBV20-1 with TRBJ2-7; D gene unclear. From germline, CDR1 is DFQATT and CDR2 SNEGSKA (reference sequence). V was cut by 3 bases and J by 6 bases, with 9 bases left in between. CDR3 size: 11 residues. The CDR3 here is CSASQAPEQYF. The DNA of the CDR3 is TGCAGTGCTAGTCAAGCGCCCGAGCAGTACTTC.

V is TRBV18 and J is TRBJ1-2; D gene ambiguous. V was clipped by 6 bases and J by 8 bases, with 16 bases between them. Germline CDR1 is KGHSH and CDR2 is LQKENI. The CDR3 covers 13 residues. DNA for the CDR3: TGTGCCAGCTCGCCTACAGAGAAAGGGGGCTACACCTTC. Protein product: CASSPTEKGGYTF.

J is TRBJ1-4 and V is TRBV30; the D is unclear. This CDR3 contains 14 residues. CDR1 GTSNPN and CDR2 SVGIG come from the germline V gene (reference sequence). Deletions cut 1 base from V and 6 bases from J, with 12 bases between. CDR3 in DNA: TGTGCCTGGAGTGGAAAAGGGAGATATGAAAAACTGTTTTTT. It codes for CAWSGKGRYEKLFF.

This chain uses TRBV7-9 with TRBJ2-1; D is possibly TRBD2 (6 bases). Trimming took 2 bases from V and 4 from J, leaving 9 bases between them. The CDR3 is 14 residues long. CDR1 SEHNR and CDR2 FQNEAQ come from the germline V gene (reference sequence). In DNA, the CDR3 is TGTGCCAGCAGCTTAACAGGAGGGTACAATGAGCAGTTCTTC. Residues: CASSLTGGYNEQFF.

This clone was recorded at least ten times. The CDR3 reads CASSRAGYGYTF. CDR3 coding DNA: TGTGCCAGCAGTAGGGCCGGATATGGCTACACCTTC. The chain joins TRBV27 to TRBJ1-2; D remains unclear. Germline lookup yields CDR1 MNHEY and CDR2 SMNVEV (reference sequence). This CDR3 spans 12 amino acids. The ends were cut back, 5 bases at V and 5 bases at J, with 9 bases in the middle.

This clone was detected only a few times. The J gene is TRBJ1-4, the V gene TRBV27, with D possibly matching TRBD1 (6 bases). CDR3 length: 15 residues. The V end was cut by 4 bases, the J end by 3 bases, with 12 bases between. Looked up from germline, CDR1 is MNHEY and CDR2 is SMNVEV (reference sequence). The CDR3 nucleotides read TGTGCCAGCAGTTCCACAGGGTTCCCTAATGAAAAACTGTTTTTT. As protein: CASSSTGFPNEKLFF.

The rearrangement links TRBV25-1 to TRBJ1-1; no clear D. Germline assignment: CDR1 MGHDK and CDR2 SYGVNS. Trimming shortened V by 7 bases and J by 0 bases, and 9 bases separated the two germline ends. The CDR3 length is 13 residues. CDR3 loop: CASTSSVNTEAFF. The CDR3 region has the DNA TGTGCCAGCACCTCCAGCGTGAACACTGAAGCTTTCTTT.

The J gene is TRBJ1-5, the V gene TRBV2, with no clear D. The ends were cut back, 4 bases at V and 0 bases at J, with 4 bases in the middle. The CDR3 runs 13 residues. Germline V gene sequence: CDR1 SNHLY, CDR2 FYNNEI. The CDR3 loop reads CASSADSNQPQHF. For the CDR3, the DNA is TGTGCCAGCAGTGCAGATAGCAATCAGCCCCAGCATTTT.

The chain links TRBV6-1 to TRBJ2-3, with D perhaps matching TRBD2 (5 bases). Germline CDR1 reads MNHNS; CDR2 reads SASEGT. CDR3 length equals 15 residues. Trimming took off 1 base at V and 6 bases at J, with 14 bases between the two ends. The CDR3: CASSEDPAARDTQYF. DNA of the CDR3: TGTGCCAGCAGTGAAGACCCAGCGGCAAGGGATACGCAGTATTTT.

This clone was detected only a few times. The rearrangement links TRBV30 to TRBJ1-1, with D unclear. The germline gives CDR1 GTSNPN, CDR2 SVGIG (reference sequence). This CDR3 spans 13 amino acids. The V gene lost 6 bases and the J gene lost 1 base, with 12 bases spanning the gap. The CDR3 sequence is CACIDRANTEAFF. In DNA, the CDR3 is TGTGCCTGCATCGACCGGGCGAACACTGAAGCTTTCTTT.